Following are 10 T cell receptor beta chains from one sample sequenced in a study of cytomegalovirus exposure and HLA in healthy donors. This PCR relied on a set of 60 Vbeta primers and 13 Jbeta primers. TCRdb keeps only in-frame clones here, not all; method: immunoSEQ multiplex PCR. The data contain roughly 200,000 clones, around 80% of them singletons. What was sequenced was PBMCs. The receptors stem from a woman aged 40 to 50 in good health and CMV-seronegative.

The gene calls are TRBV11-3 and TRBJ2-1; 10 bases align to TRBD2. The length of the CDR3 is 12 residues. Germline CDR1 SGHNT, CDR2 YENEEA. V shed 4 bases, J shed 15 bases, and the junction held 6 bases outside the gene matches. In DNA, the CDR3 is TGTGCCAGCAGCTCGACCGGGACTAGCGTGTTCTTC. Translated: CASSSTGTSVFF.

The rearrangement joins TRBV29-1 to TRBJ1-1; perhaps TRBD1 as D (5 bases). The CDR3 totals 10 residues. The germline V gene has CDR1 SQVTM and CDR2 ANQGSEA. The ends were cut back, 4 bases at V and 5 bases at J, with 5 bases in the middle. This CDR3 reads CSVAGTEAFF. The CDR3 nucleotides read TGCAGCGTTGCAGGGACTGAAGCTTTCTTT.

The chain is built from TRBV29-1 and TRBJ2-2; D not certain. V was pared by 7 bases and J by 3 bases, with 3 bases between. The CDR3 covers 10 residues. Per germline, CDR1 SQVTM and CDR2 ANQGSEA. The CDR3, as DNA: TGCAGCGCGTACACCGGGGAGCTGTTTTTT. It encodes CSAYTGELFF.

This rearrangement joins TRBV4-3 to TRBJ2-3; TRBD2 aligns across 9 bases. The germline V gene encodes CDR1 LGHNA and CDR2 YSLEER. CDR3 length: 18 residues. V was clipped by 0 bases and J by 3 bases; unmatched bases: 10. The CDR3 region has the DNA TGCGCCAGCAGCCAAGAACTGTCGAGCGGGGGGTGGACAGATACGCAGTATTTT. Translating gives CASSQELSSGGWTDTQYF.

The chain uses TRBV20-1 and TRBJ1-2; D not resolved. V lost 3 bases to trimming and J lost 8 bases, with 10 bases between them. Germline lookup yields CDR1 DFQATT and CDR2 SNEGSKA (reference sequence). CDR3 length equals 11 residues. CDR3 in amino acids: CSASARNGYTF. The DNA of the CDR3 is TGCAGTGCTAGCGCCAGGAACGGCTACACCTTC.

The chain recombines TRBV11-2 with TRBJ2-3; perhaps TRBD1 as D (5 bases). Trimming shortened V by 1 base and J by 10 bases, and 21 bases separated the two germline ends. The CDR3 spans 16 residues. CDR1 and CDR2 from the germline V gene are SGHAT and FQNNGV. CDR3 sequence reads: CASSLGSQGLVFAQYF. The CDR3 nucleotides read TGTGCCAGCAGCTTAGGGTCTCAGGGATTGGTATTCGCGCAGTATTTT.

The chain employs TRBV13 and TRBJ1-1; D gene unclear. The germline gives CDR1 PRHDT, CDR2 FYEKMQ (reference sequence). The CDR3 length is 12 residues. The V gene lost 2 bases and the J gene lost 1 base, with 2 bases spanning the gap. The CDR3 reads CASSLQNTEAFF. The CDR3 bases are TGTGCCAGCAGCTTACAGAACACTGAAGCTTTCTTT.

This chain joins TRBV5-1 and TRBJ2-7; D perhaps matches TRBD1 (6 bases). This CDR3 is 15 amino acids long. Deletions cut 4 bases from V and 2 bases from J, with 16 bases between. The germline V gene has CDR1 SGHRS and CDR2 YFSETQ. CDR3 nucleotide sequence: TGCGCCAGCAGCCCCTCCTCGACAGGAGCCTACGAGCAGTACTTC. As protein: CASSPSSTGAYEQYF.

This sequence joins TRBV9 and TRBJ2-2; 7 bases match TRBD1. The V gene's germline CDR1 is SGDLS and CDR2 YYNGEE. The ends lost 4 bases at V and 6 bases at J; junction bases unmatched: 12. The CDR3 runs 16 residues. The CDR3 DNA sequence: TGTGCCAGCAGCCCCTACCCAACTCAGGGGGCCGGGGAGCTGTTTTTT. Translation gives CASSPYPTQGAGELFF.

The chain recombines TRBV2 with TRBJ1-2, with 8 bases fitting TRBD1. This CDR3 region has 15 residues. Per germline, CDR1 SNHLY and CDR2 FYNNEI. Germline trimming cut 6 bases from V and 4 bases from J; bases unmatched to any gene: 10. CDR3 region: CASRATGVYGYGYTF. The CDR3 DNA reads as TGTGCCAGCAGAGCGACAGGGGTCTATGGCTATGGCTACACCTTC. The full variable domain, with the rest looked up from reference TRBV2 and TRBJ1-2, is EPEVTQTPSHQVTQMGQEVILRCVPISNHLYFYWYRQILGQKVEFLVSFYNNEISEKSEIFDDQFSVERPDGSNFTLKIRSTKLEDSAMYFCASRATGVYGYGYTFGSGTRLTVV.